This section outlines one TCR beta chain sequence together with its context. The data belong to a study of blood T cell repertoires in COVID-19. On the study more broadly: The United States, Italy and Spain supplied acute and convalescent COVID-19 samples. T cells, B-cell-depleted T cells, or PBMCs supplied cDNA or gDNA.

CDR3 length: 16 residues. V was clipped by 1 base and J by 0 bases; unmatched bases: 3. CDR1 is SNHLY and CDR2 is FYNNEI in the germline V gene. Under the authors' procedure: The authors estimated nucleated cell counts from reference gene primer amplification. Assay used: immunoSEQ multiplex PCR; TCRdb lists only in-frame clones, some missing. The DNA gave D and trimming, while V, J and clone size come from that table. The sample gives about 35,000 clones, 70% to 90% of which show up once; 35% to 55% is in the top ten. The rearrangement uses TRBV2 and TRBJ1-3, with 7 nucleotides matching TRBD1. The TCR originated in a human donor in a cohort sampled during active COVID-19. The sample was peripheral blood. Written as DNA, the CDR3 is TGTGCCAGCAGTGAAGGTCAGGGGGGCTCTGGAAACACCATATATTTT. It translates to CASSEGQGGSGNTIYF.